These 18 T cell receptor beta chains were all obtained from the same sample, sequenced in a study of blood T cell repertoires in COVID-19. Measured with immunoSEQ multiplex PCR; TCRdb has only the in-frame clones, and not every one. The table has 350,000 or so clones, 88% seen once. The specimen sequenced was PBMCs or T cells enriched from blood (not recorded which). The receptors were gathered from a woman under 40 who had been exposed to COVID-19.

This rearrangement joins TRBV6-4 to TRBJ2-6; no definite D call. Germline V gene lookup returns CDR1 MRHNA and CDR2 SNTAGT. CDR3 length: 15 amino acids. V lost 0 bases, J lost 0 bases, and 3 bases lay in between. The CDR3: CASSDSNSGANVLTF. CDR3 sequence (DNA): TGTGCCAGCAGTGACTCTAACTCTGGGGCCAACGTCCTGACTTTC.

V and J are TRBV28 and TRBJ2-7; 8 bases fit TRBD2. Unmatched junction bases numbered 4, after V lost 7 bases and J lost 2 bases. The CDR3 spans 13 residues. Germline CDR1 MDHEN, CDR2 SYDVKM. The DNA of the CDR3 is TGTGCCAGCATAGCGGGGCCTACCTACGAGCAGTACTTC. Amino acids: CASIAGPTYEQYF. The whole variable domain, filled in from reference TRBV28 and TRBJ2-7, reads DVKVTQSSRYLVKRTGEKVFLECVQDMDHENMFWYRQDPGLGLRLIYFSYDVKMKEKGDIPEGYSVSREKKERFSLILESASTNQTSMYLCASIAGPTYEQYFGPGTRLTVT.

The chain uses TRBV28 and TRBJ2-5; 12 bases fit TRBD2. After removal of 7 bases from V and 5 bases from J, the junction contained 8 bases not matched to a gene. The CDR3 length is 15 residues. CDR1 MDHEN and CDR2 SYDVKM come from the germline V gene. The CDR3 region has the DNA TGTGCCAGCACTCCCCTAGCGGGAGGGTATGAGACCCAGTACTTC. It codes for CASTPLAGGYETQYF.

This chain links TRBV15 with TRBJ2-2, with 12 bases fitting TRBD2. Per the germline V gene, CDR1 is LNHNV and CDR2 is YYDKDF (reference sequence). The CDR3 sequence is 16 residues long. J was trimmed by 2 bases and V by 6 bases; bases with no gene match: 4. The CDR3 reads CATRRTSGINTGELFF. The CDR3 DNA is TGTGCCACCAGAAGGACTAGCGGGATCAACACCGGGGAGCTGTTTTTT.

About this clone: Different DNA sequences within this sample yield the same CDR3. The chain employs TRBV5-1 and TRBJ2-7, with a weak D call TRBD1 (6 bases). Deletions cut 1 base from V and 0 bases from J, with 8 bases between. CDR3 size: 14 residues. Germline CDR1 and CDR2: SGHRS and YFSETQ. The CDR3 nucleotides are TGCGCCAGCAGCTTGACAGGGATCTCCTACGAGCAGTACTTC. Its protein is CASSLTGISYEQYF.

The sample holds one count of this clone. The chain uses TRBV28 and TRBJ2-1; D is unresolved. Germline loops: CDR1 MDHEN, CDR2 SYDVKM. V was shortened by 6 bases and J by 10 bases, with 7 bases between the two germline ends. There are 10 residues in the CDR3. CDR3 in DNA: TGTGCCAGCAGGGGCCACGAGCAGTTCTTC. It specifies CASRGHEQFF.

The V gene is TRBV27, the J gene TRBJ2-5, with 13 bases aligning to TRBD2. Germline V lookup: CDR1 MNHEY, CDR2 SMNVEV (reference sequence). CDR3 length: 14 amino acids. Trimming took 5 bases from V and 3 from J; bases not matched to a gene: 0. CDR3 DNA: TGTGCCAGCAGTGGGACTAGCGGGAAAGAGACCCAGTACTTC. This codes for CASSGTSGKETQYF.

The rearrangement joins TRBV28 to TRBJ2-1; D possibly corresponds to TRBD2 (7 bases). This CDR3 has 14 amino acids. V lost 10 bases, J lost 0 bases, and 13 bases lay in between. Per germline, CDR1 MDHEN and CDR2 SYDVKM. CDR3 in amino acids: CAIRGGGSYNEQFF. CDR3 DNA sequence: TGTGCCATACGAGGGGGGGGCTCCTACAATGAGCAGTTCTTC.

The chain is built from TRBV11-2 and TRBJ2-3; D possibly corresponds to TRBD2 (5 bases). This CDR3 spans 13 amino acids. CDR1 is SGHAT, CDR2 FQNNGV, per germline. V lost 5 bases, J lost 5 bases, and 11 bases lay in between. The CDR3 DNA sequence: TGTGCCAGCAGCCTGACCGAGGGAGATACGCAGTATTTT. Its protein is CASSLTEGDTQYF.

J is TRBJ2-3 and V is TRBV11-2; weak D call: TRBD2 (6 bases). The CDR3 loop spans 13 amino acids. Germline CDR1 SGHAT, CDR2 FQNNGV. Trimming took off 2 bases at V and 6 bases at J, with 9 bases between the two ends. CDR3 sequence reads: CASSLSGVDTQYF. DNA of the CDR3: TGTGCCAGCAGCTTATCGGGGGTGGATACGCAGTATTTT.

DNA of the CDR3: TGCGCCAGCTGGAACTTGGGACAGGGGTTTCAAGAGACCCAGTACTTC. Its translation: CASWNLGQGFQETQYF. This chain uses TRBV10-2 with TRBJ2-5; 10 bases line up with TRBD1. The V segment lost 8 bases and the J segment 2 bases; nucleotides outside the gene matches: 11. Germline CDR1 is WSHSY and CDR2 is SAAADI. There are 16 residues in the CDR3.

In this sample, this clone turned up once. CDR3 DNA: TGTGCCAGCTCACCACGACAGGGGGCAGGTGAAAAACTGTTTTTT. It codes for CASSPRQGAGEKLFF. The rearrangement links TRBV18 to TRBJ1-4; TRBD1 aligns across 10 bases. In germline, CDR1 is KGHSH, CDR2 LQKENI. The CDR3 consists of 15 residues. V lost 1 base and J lost 7; bases outside the gene matches: 3. Filled out from reference TRBV18 and TRBJ1-4, the complete variable domain reads NAGVMQNPRHLVRRRGQEARLRCSPMKGHSHVYWYRQLPEEGLKFMVYLQKENIIDESGMPKERFSAEFPKEGPSILRIQQVVRGDSAAYFCASSPRQGAGEKLFFGSGTQLSVL.

This clone was picked up a small number of times. The rearrangement links TRBV19 to TRBJ1-1, with 11 bases identical to TRBD1. Germline V lookup: CDR1 LNHDA, CDR2 SQIVND (reference sequence). The J segment lost 4 bases and the V segment lost 9 bases, leaving 7 bases of the junction unmatched. The CDR3 covers 14 residues. CDR3 sequence (DNA): TGTGCCAGCACCCTGGGGACAGGGGGCACTGAAGCTTTCTTT. Protein product: CASTLGTGGTEAFF.

This sequence joins TRBV13 and TRBJ2-7, with TRBD2 identical over 9 bases. The CDR3 spans 18 residues. Germline V gene sequence: CDR1 PRHDT, CDR2 FYEKMQ (reference sequence). V lost 3 bases to trimming and J lost 0 bases; unmatched junction nucleotides: 12. The CDR3 nucleotides read TGTGCCAGCAGCTTCCCCGGGACTAGCTTGGTTAGCTCCTACGAGCAGTACTTC. This encodes CASSFPGTSLVSSYEQYF.

Comments on this clone: Compared with germline, one end of the junction differs, possibly owing to a read error. CDR3 sequence reads: CASSAGGFSSEQYF. CDR3 bases: TGTGCCAGCAGCGCGGGAGGGTTTTCCTCCGAGCAGTACTTC. The chain combines TRBV9 with TRBJ2-7, with 8 bases aligning to TRBD2. The CDR3 is 14 amino acids. Germline V gene lookup returns CDR1 SGDLS and CDR2 YYNGEE.

This clone was picked up a small number of times. The rearrangement joins TRBV30 to TRBJ2-7; D gene unclear. The V gene's germline CDR1 is GTSNPN and CDR2 SVGIG (reference sequence). Between the trimmed V and J ends, which lost 1 base and 6 bases, there was a span of 16 bases. CDR3 size: 14 residues. CDR3 in DNA: TGTGCCTGGAGTGGTATGACTGCGAGTGTCGAGCAGTACTTC. Translated, it gives CAWSGMTASVEQYF. Looking up the rest from reference TRBV30 and TRBJ2-7 gives the full variable domain: SQTIHQWPATLVQPVGSPLSLECTVEGTSNPNLYWYRQAAGRGLQLLFYSVGIGQISSEVPQNLSASRPQDRQFILSSKKLLLSDSGFYLCAWSGMTASVEQYFGPGTRLTVT.

The chain is built from TRBV11-3 and TRBJ2-3; 10 nucleotides line up with TRBD2. There are 16 residues in the CDR3. V shed 5 bases and J 0 bases; nucleotides not matched to a gene: 5. CDR1 and CDR2 from the germline V gene are SGHNT and YENEEA. The CDR3 loop is CASSQGLAVSTDTQYF. CDR3 in DNA: TGTGCCAGCAGCCAAGGACTAGCGGTTAGCACAGATACGCAGTATTTT.

The V and J genes are TRBV29-1 and TRBJ1-5, with 7 bases matching TRBD1. Germline V CDR1 and CDR2: SQVTM, ANQGSEA. This CDR3 region has 14 residues. The junction had 7 bases not matched to a gene; V was cut back by 7 bases and J by 1 base. Here the CDR3 DNA reads TGCAGCGCCTTGACAGGGTCGAGCAATCAGCCCCAGCATTTT. Protein product: CSALTGSSNQPQHF. Combining the CDR3 with reference TRBV29-1 and TRBJ1-5 gives the whole variable domain SAVISQKPSRDICQRGTSLTIQCQVDSQVTMMFWYRQQPGQSLTLIATANQGSEATYESGFVIDKFPISRPNLTFSTLTVSNMSPEDSSIYLCSALTGSSNQPQHFGDGTRLSIL.